These T cell receptor beta chains were read from a single sample in a study of cytomegalovirus exposure and HLA in healthy donors. Method: immunoSEQ multiplex PCR; TCRdb's copy keeps in-frame clones and lacks some. The sample lists about 120,000 clones, approximately 80% occurring once. Sequencing was done on a sample of PBMCs. Every receptor here comes from a man under 40 in good health and CMV-seropositive. Each CDR3 is given with its conserved first and last residue. A D gene is named only where the DNA matches it firmly. A row's size may be missing; if present it is once, few, many or a size class.

d_call	clone_size	cdr3_length	v_call	j_call	cdr3_nt	cdr3_aa
TRBD2	.	14	TRBV7-6	TRBJ2-7	TGTGCCAGCAGCCCGGGACTAGCGGGATACGAGCAGTACTTC	CASSPGLAGYEQYF
TRBD2	.	15	TRBV10-3	TRBJ2-7	TGTGCCATCAGTGAGTCTAGCGGGAGTGTCTACGAGCAGTACTTC	CAISESSGSVYEQYF
.	.	12	TRBV29-1	TRBJ2-4	TGCAGCGTTGGTAGTATCGGAAACATTCAGTACTTC	CSVGSIGNIQYF
.	.	17	TRBV4-1	TRBJ2-5	TGCGCCAGCAGCCTACCTCAACCCGCGAGCGGCCGGGAGACCCAGTACTTC	CASSLPQPASGRETQYF
TRBD1	.	14	TRBV6-6	TRBJ2-5	TGTGCCAGCAGACGGGACAGGGGCGGGGAGACCCAGTACTTC	CASRRDRGGETQYF
.	.	19	TRBV4-1	TRBJ2-6	TGCGCCAGCAGCCAAGATAAGGGACTCCTTATGTCTGGGGCCAACGTCCTGACTTTC	CASSQDKGLLMSGANVLTF
.	.	16	TRBV9	TRBJ2-3	TGTGCCAGCAGCGCCCGGAGTCGGGGGTTTCAGGATACGCAGTATTTT	CASSARSRGFQDTQYF
.	.	17	TRBV4-3	TRBJ2-1	TGCGCCAGCAGCCAAGATATTCGGCAGGGCTCTGTCAATGAGCAGTTCTTC	CASSQDIRQGSVNEQFF
TRBD1	.	13	TRBV9	TRBJ2-7	TGTGCCAGCAGCCTCCGACAGGGTCTCCGGCAGTACTTC	CASSLRQGLRQYF
TRBD1	.	13	TRBV28	TRBJ1-5	TGTGCCAGCAGCGACAGGGGCGGGCAGCCCCAGCATTTT	CASSDRGGQPQHF
TRBD1	.	14	TRBV18	TRBJ1-1	TGTGCCAGCTCACACGGGACAGGGAGCACTGAAGCTTTCTTT	CASSHGTGSTEAFF
.	once	14	TRBV18	TRBJ2-7	TGTGCCAGCTCACCCCAAACGGGGACCTACGAGCAGTACTTC	CASSPQTGTYEQYF
TRBD2	.	17	TRBV19	TRBJ2-6	TGTGCCAGCAGGGGGACTAGCGGGAGTTCCGGGGCCAACGTCCTGACTTTC	CASRGTSGSSGANVLTF
TRBD2	.	15	TRBV7-2	TRBJ2-7	TGTGCCAGCAGCTTAGCCCAAGCGGGAGTGAGCGAGCAGTACTTC	CASSLAQAGVSEQYF
TRBD2	.	14	TRBV28	TRBJ2-1	TGTGCCAGCAGTTGGCTAGCGGGATGGTTCGAGCAGTTCTTC	CASSWLAGWFEQFF
.	few	14	TRBV4-1	TRBJ2-1	TGCGCCAGCAGCCAATCTACAGGGTACAATGAGCAGTTCTTC	CASSQSTGYNEQFF
TRBD2	.	17	TRBV28	TRBJ2-3	TGTGCCAGCAGTTTGATTTTAGCGGGCCTAAGCACAGATACGCAGTATTTT	CASSLILAGLSTDTQYF
.	.	18	TRBV21-1	TRBJ2-6	TGTGCCAGCAGCAAATCTAGACAGGGGGTGAGTGGGGCCAACGTCCTGACTTTC	CASSKSRQGVSGANVLTF
.	.	14	TRBV7-2	TRBJ1-3	TGTGCCAGCAGCTTAGCAGGCGGGAGAAACACCATATATTTT	CASSLAGGRNTIYF
TRBD1	.	13	TRBV12-5	TRBJ1-2	TGTGCTAGTGGTTTGGGGACAGGCTATGGCTACACCTTC	CASGLGTGYGYTF
.	.	15	TRBV5-1	TRBJ2-1	TGCGCCAGCAGCAGGGGAGGTGGGGCCTACAATGAGCAGTTCTTC	CASSRGGGAYNEQFF
.	.	14	TRBV7-2	TRBJ2-5	TGTGCCAGCAGCCCCCGGACAGCCGGAGAGACCCAGTACTTC	CASSPRTAGETQYF
TRBD1	.	16	TRBV2	TRBJ1-2	TGTGCCAGCAGTGAAATGGGGATACAGGGGGTAGATGGCTACACCTTC	CASSEMGIQGVDGYTF
.	.	14	TRBV7-6	TRBJ2-3	TGTGCCAGCGTCCGAGAAATTGACACAGATACGCAGTATTTT	CASVREIDTDTQYF
TRBD2	.	15	TRBV5-1	TRBJ2-1	TGCGCCAGCAGCTTGAGACTAGCGGCGGTCAATGAGCAGTTCTTC	CASSLRLAAVNEQFF
.	.	15	TRBV7-9	TRBJ2-7	TGTGCCAGCAGCCCGAGAGGGAATCCTGACTACGAGCAGTACTTC	CASSPRGNPDYEQYF
TRBD2	.	14	TRBV10-3	TRBJ2-2	TGTGCCATCAGTCCGCCGGGGGGGACCGGGGAGCTGTTTTTT	CAISPPGGTGELFF
TRBD2	.	15	TRBV5-6	TRBJ2-1	TGTGCCAGCAGCTTGGTGCGGGAGGGCCGCAATGAGCAGTTCTTC	CASSLVREGRNEQFF
TRBD2	.	15	TRBV5-5	TRBJ2-7	TGTGCCAGCAGCTTGGTTCGGCTAGCGGGCCACGAGCAGTACTTC	CASSLVRLAGHEQYF
.	.	13	TRBV7-9	TRBJ2-7	TGTGCCAGCAGGACTCTAATCTCCTACGAGCAGTACTTC	CASRTLISYEQYF
.	.	14	TRBV5-1	TRBJ2-5	TGCGCCAGCAGCTTGGGACAGGATAAAGAGACCCAGTACTTC	CASSLGQDKETQYF
.	.	15	TRBV27	TRBJ1-2	TGTGCCAGCAGTTTCCTATCCGGGACACATTATGGCTACACCTTC	CASSFLSGTHYGYTF
.	.	16	TRBV5-6	TRBJ1-5	TGTGCCAGCAGCTTGACGGGGGAAAGAAGCAATCAGCCCCAGCATTTT	CASSLTGERSNQPQHF
TRBD1	.	16	TRBV5-1	TRBJ2-5	TGCGCCAGCAGCTTGGAGGACAGGGATTCTATTGAGACCCAGTACTTC	CASSLEDRDSIETQYF
.	.	14	TRBV25-1	TRBJ2-5	TGTGCCAGCAGTGGTCTGCGGCCCCAAGAGACCCAGTACTTC	CASSGLRPQETQYF
.	.	16	TRBV4-3	TRBJ2-7	TGCGCCAGCAGCCAAGATCCGACAGAAGCTGTCTACGAGCAGTACTTC	CASSQDPTEAVYEQYF
.	.	11	TRBV2	TRBJ1-2	TGTGCCAGCAGTCAGGGAGGGGGCTACACCTTC	CASSQGGGYTF
TRBD1	.	14	TRBV5-4	TRBJ1-1	TGTGCCAGCAGCACCTCCGGGACAGGTGTGGATGCTTTCTTT	CASSTSGTGVDAFF
TRBD1	.	14	TRBV5-1	TRBJ1-2	TGCGCCAGCAGCTTGGGACAGGGGGCTTCTGGCTACACCTTC	CASSLGQGASGYTF